Described below is a single TCR beta chain sequence and its context. Using a J-beta primer mix together with a sample-barcoded 5' primer, a second PCR was run for roughly 7 to 12 cycles. MiXCR, run by TCRdb on the 5' RACE reads, gives a single entry per CDR3 protein. The sample lists under 700,000 distinct CDR3 sequences; approximately 25% were seen once. This entry belongs to a study of blood T cells in healthy people across ages. This CDR3 region has 15 residues. Germline CDR1 SGHTA, CDR2 FQGNSA. V shed 5 bases and J shed 4 bases, with 17 bases lying between them. These same records also appear under a second study, on T cells of mothers and their children.

The chain uses TRBV7-2 and TRBJ1-2; no reliable D call. This TCR came from a boy under 18 in good health. Sequenced: blood. The CDR3 DNA follows: TGTGCCAGCAGCCCCCGCTCCGGGGTTTTCTATGGCTACACCTTC. Translating gives CASSPRSGVFYGYTF. The full variable domain, completed using reference TRBV7-2 and TRBJ1-2, is GAGVSQSPSNKVTEKGKDVELRCDPISGHTALYWYRQSLGQGLEFLIYFQGNSAPDKSGLPSDRFSAERTGGSVSTLTIQRTQQEDSAVYLCASSPRSGVFYGYTFGSGTRLTVV.